This T cell receptor (beta chain) stems from a study of cytomegalovirus exposure and HLA in healthy donors. The overall study: T cells numbering around 180 million yielded approximately 120 million unique TCR beta sequences in an earlier analysis. Whole-study results and caveats: The authors later linked a missense DCLRE1C variant to TCR beta V- and J-gene trimming. In vitro data verified a few CMV-associated chains as specific for CMV antigens. Later analysis reportedly placed an Asian-associated ancestry cluster below the roughly 640-donor mean in N-insertions.

With 60 Vbeta and 13 Jbeta primers, the PCR was carried out. Clones were read by immunoSEQ multiplex PCR, and TCRdb kept only the in-frame ones, dropping some. Of more than 110,000 clones in the sample, about 80% are singletons; the top ten hold around 4%. Trimming removed 5 bases from V and 1 base from J, with 14 bases in between. The CDR3 sequence is 15 residues long. CDR1 SGHAT and CDR2 FQNNGV come from the germline V gene. Comments on this clone: Its antigen remains unknown.

This receptor was taken from a man between 40 and 49 years old in good health and CMV-seropositive. Sequenced sample: PBMCs. The gene calls are TRBV11-2 and TRBJ1-1, with D uncertain. The CDR3 here is CASSLQEGGNTEAFF. In nucleotides, the CDR3 is TGTGCCAGCAGCCTTCAGGAGGGTGGGAACACTGAAGCTTTCTTT.